One T cell receptor beta chain is described in this entry. The data were obtained in a study of shared clonotypes between healthy human individuals. Libraries were prepared by immunoSEQ multiplex PCR; TCRdb keeps only in-frame clonotypes and omits some of them. The profile shows approximately 2,300,000 clones, less than 95% of them singletons. The sequencing input was naive CD4+ T cells from PBMCs. As for subset: CD45RA+ positively selected. The origin of this receptor is a man aged 18-30 years in good health. Some clones in this sample may be carry-over from other donors' samples.

The CDR3 nucleotides are TGTGCCAGTCACGCGATGAGCATCAATCAGCCCCAGCATTTT. Protein: CASHAMSINQPQHF. The V and J genes are TRBV19 and TRBJ1-5, with unresolved D. Trimming removed 8 bases at V and 3 bases at J, with 14 bases between. CDR3 length equals 14 residues. CDR1 and CDR2 (germline): LNHDA, SQIVND (reference sequence).